This TCR beta chain was recorded in a study of cytotoxic CD8 clonotypes in ibrutinib-treated CLL. The overall study: Sample averages reached around 270,000 productive templates and tens of thousands of productive rearrangements. Overall study results and limits: While tracking circulating CD8+ T-cell counts, baseline clonality exceeded that of age-matched healthy donors. An increase in clonality occurred at ibrutinib response, followed by a return toward baseline at progression.

To note about this clone: What it recognizes is unknown.

With 6 bases removed from V and 12 bases from J, the gap between germline ends came to 15 bases. Germline V gene lookup returns CDR1 MNHNS and CDR2 SASEGT. This CDR3 is 11 amino acids long. Clones were read by immunoSEQ multiplex PCR, and TCRdb kept only the in-frame ones, dropping some. The data show 15,000 to 20,000 clones, around three fifths seen once. J is TRBJ2-7 and V is TRBV6-1, with D maybe TRBD2 (5 bases). This material consisted of PBMCs, taken after 12 months of ibrutinib treatment. The sequence derives from a human donor with chronic lymphocytic leukemia. The CDR3 reads CASSPGLMRYF. CDR3 bases: TGTGCCAGCAGCCCGGGATTGATGCGGTACTTC.